Shown below are 23 T cell receptor beta chains from a single sample sequenced in a study of blood T cell repertoires in COVID-19. Produced via immunoSEQ multiplex PCR; TCRdb's table is partial and in-frame only. The sample has about 310,000 clones; around 90% are singletons. Sequencing was done on a sample of peripheral blood. These receptor sequences come from a man aged 50 to 59 with active or convalescent COVID-19.

V usage is TRBV4-1 and J usage is TRBJ2-1; TRBD2 aligns across 8 bases. The CDR3 runs 16 residues. V shed 0 bases, J shed 5 bases, and the junction held 6 bases outside the gene matches. In germline, CDR1 is MGHRA, CDR2 YSYEKL. CDR3 loop: CASSQEVTSGHNEQFF. The CDR3, as DNA: TGCGCCAGCAGCCAAGAGGTCACTAGCGGACACAATGAGCAGTTCTTC.

The chain links TRBV18 to TRBJ1-3; D is possibly TRBD1 (6 bases). CDR1 is KGHSH and CDR2 is LQKENI in the germline V gene. Trimming removed 4 bases at V and 4 bases at J, with 23 bases between. The CDR3 consists of 18 residues. CDR3 amino acids: CASSRQTGTRDVGNTIYF. In nucleotides, the CDR3 is TGTGCCAGCTCACGACAAACCGGGACACGCGACGTCGGAAACACCATATATTTT.

The chain links TRBV10-3 to TRBJ1-2; 8 nucleotides agree with TRBD1. V trimming: 2 bases; J trimming: 5 bases; junction bases outside the gene matches: 4. This CDR3 is built from 14 residues. Germline CDR1 and CDR2: ENHRY and SYGVKD. CDR3 nucleotides: TGTGCCATCAGTGAGCAGGGGGCAGGTTATGGCTACACCTTC. Residues: CAISEQGAGYGYTF.

This clone has a single count. This sequence joins TRBV6-2 or TRBV6-3 and TRBJ1-2; unclear D gene. CDR1 and CDR2 from the germline V gene are MNHEY and SVGEGT. With 4 bases removed from V and 9 bases from J, the gap between germline ends came to 12 bases. There are 12 residues in the CDR3. CDR3 sequence (DNA): TGTGCCAGCAGTTTCGAGGGAATAAGCTACACCTTC. The encoded protein is CASSFEGISYTF.

The J gene is TRBJ2-1, the V gene TRBV4-2; D is undetermined. With 0 bases removed from V and 9 bases from J, the gap between germline ends came to 18 bases. This CDR3 contains 16 residues. The germline gives CDR1 LGHNA, CDR2 YNFKEQ. For the CDR3, the DNA is TGTGCCAGCAGCCAAGATGGTGTCGGTGCGAGAATTGAGCAGTTCTTC. Its translation is CASSQDGVGARIEQFF.

V usage is TRBV6-2 or TRBV6-3 and J usage is TRBJ1-1, with no clear D. CDR1 is MNHEY and CDR2 is SVGEGT in the germline V gene. The CDR3 runs to 16 residues. Trimming left V 4 bases short and J 0 bases short, with 15 bases between. The CDR3 is CASSWSRGVLNTEAFF. CDR3 in DNA: TGTGCCAGCAGTTGGTCAAGAGGCGTTTTGAACACTGAAGCTTTCTTT.

The V and J genes are TRBV5-6 and TRBJ1-2, with TRBD1 identical over 7 bases. The germline V gene encodes CDR1 SGHDT and CDR2 YYEEEE. After removal of 5 bases from V and 8 bases from J, the junction contained 6 bases not matched to a gene. This CDR3 is built from 12 residues. The CDR3 loop reads CASSSTGEGYTF. The CDR3 region has the DNA TGTGCCAGCAGTTCAACAGGGGAGGGCTACACCTTC.

This clone occurred once. The J gene is TRBJ2-7, the V gene TRBV15, with TRBD1 as a possible D gene (6 bases). There are 18 residues in the CDR3. The V and J ends lost 0 bases and 3 bases respectively, with 21 bases between them. Germline CDR1 reads LNHNV; CDR2 reads YYDKDF (reference sequence). The CDR3: CATSRDTGLGGPRYEQYF. The CDR3 DNA reads as TGTGCCACCAGCAGAGATACGGGGCTAGGGGGTCCTCGCTACGAGCAGTACTTC.

V is TRBV2 and J is TRBJ1-3; the match to TRBD1 covers 10 bases. V was pared by 6 bases and J by 1 base, with 6 bases of the junction left unmatched. CDR1 and CDR2 (germline): SNHLY, FYNNEI. The CDR3 has 16 residues. CDR3 nucleotides: TGTGCCAGCAGGCCATTGGACAGGGGGTCTGGAAACACCATATATTTT. It specifies CASRPLDRGSGNTIYF. The full variable domain, completed using reference TRBV2 and TRBJ1-3, is EPEVTQTPSHQVTQMGQEVILRCVPISNHLYFYWYRQILGQKVEFLVSFYNNEISEKSEIFDDQFSVERPDGSNFTLKIRSTKLEDSAMYFCASRPLDRGSGNTIYFGEGSWLTVV.

The rearrangement uses TRBV2 and TRBJ2-2; 7 bases fit TRBD2. This CDR3 has 14 residues. J was trimmed by 9 bases and V by 4 bases; bases with no gene match: 8. From germline, CDR1 is SNHLY and CDR2 FYNNEI. The CDR3 DNA is TGTGCCAGCAGTGCACTCGCGGGAGTGCGGGAGCTGTTTTTT. It is translated as CASSALAGVRELFF.

This clone is a singleton in its sample. This rearrangement joins TRBV5-1 to TRBJ2-3; D perhaps matches TRBD2 (6 bases). The V gene's germline CDR1 is SGHRS and CDR2 YFSETQ. This CDR3 spans 16 amino acids. The V gene lost 5 bases and the J gene lost 3 bases, with 19 bases spanning the gap. CDR3: CASRRGGPEVTDTQYF. For the CDR3, the DNA is TGCGCCAGCAGGCGGGGCGGGCCCGAGGTGACAGATACGCAGTATTTT.

V usage is TRBV7-2 and J usage is TRBJ1-6; the D is unclear. Germline V gene lookup returns CDR1 SGHTA and CDR2 FQGNSA. The CDR3 runs to 13 residues. V dropped 3 bases and J dropped 8 bases, with 8 bases sitting between them. As DNA, the CDR3 is TGTGCCAGCAGCTTCATGTTAGATTCACCCCTCCACTTT. Translating gives CASSFMLDSPLHF.

The V call is TRBV18, the J call TRBJ1-2; weak D call: TRBD1 (5 bases). The CDR3 loop spans 16 amino acids. Deletions cut 0 bases from V and 6 bases from J, with 17 bases between. Germline V gene sequence: CDR1 KGHSH, CDR2 LQKENI. CDR3 amino acids: CASSPPGPGGRNGYTF. The DNA of the CDR3 is TGTGCCAGCTCACCACCGGGGCCCGGAGGGAGAAATGGCTACACCTTC.

This clone was counted a single time. The chain couples TRBV19 to TRBJ1-2, with TRBD1 as a possible D gene (5 bases). CDR3 size: 15 residues. Germline values: CDR1 LNHDA, CDR2 SQIVND (reference sequence). Deletions cut 9 bases from V and 5 bases from J, with 22 bases between. CDR3 nucleotides: TGTGCCAGCGCCCTATTAGGGGCAGGGATTTATGGCTACACCTTC. This translates into CASALLGAGIYGYTF.

The chain combines TRBV29-1 with TRBJ1-5; 7 bases match TRBD1. This CDR3 comprises 13 residues. V lost 7 bases to trimming and J lost 4 bases; unmatched junction nucleotides: 7. CDR1 is SQVTM, CDR2 ANQGSEA, per germline. The CDR3 loop reads CSAQGTVNQPQHF. The CDR3 region has the DNA TGCAGCGCCCAAGGGACAGTTAATCAGCCCCAGCATTTT.

A single count supports this clone. V is TRBV7-2 and J is TRBJ1-2, with TRBD1 matching over 8 bases. CDR1 is SGHTA and CDR2 is FQGNSA in the germline V gene. Unmatched junction bases numbered 4, after V lost 5 bases and J lost 2 bases. CDR3 size: 14 residues. The CDR3 region is CASSLDRENYGYTF. In DNA, the CDR3 is TGTGCCAGCAGCCTGGACAGGGAAAACTATGGCTACACCTTC.

The chain joins TRBV15 to TRBJ1-2, with 7 bases fitting TRBD1. Unmatched junction bases numbered 15, after V lost 1 base and J lost 4 bases. The germline gives CDR1 LNHNV, CDR2 YYDKDF (reference sequence). This CDR3 has 18 residues. CDR3 sequence reads: CATSRAPRISGQTYGYTF. CDR3 sequence (DNA): TGTGCCACCAGCAGAGCCCCCCGGATTTCGGGACAGACCTATGGCTACACCTTC.

V is TRBV6-5 and J is TRBJ1-2; D possibly corresponds to TRBD1 (5 bases). The V end was cut by 7 bases, the J end by 5 bases, with 14 bases between. CDR3 length: 13 amino acids. Germline-derived CDR1 and CDR2 are MNHEY and SVGAGI. The CDR3 sequence: CASTPRVYYGYTF. In nucleotides, the CDR3 is TGTGCCAGCACTCCCAGGGTGTATTATGGCTACACCTTC.

The rearrangement joins TRBV28 to TRBJ1-4; 8 bases match TRBD1. This CDR3 comprises 15 residues. Germline V gene lookup returns CDR1 MDHEN and CDR2 SYDVKM. The trim removed 3 bases at V and 5 bases at J, leaving 5 bases unmatched. This chain's CDR3 is CASSFPTGGNEKLFF. The CDR3 DNA is TGTGCCAGCAGTTTCCCCACAGGGGGGAATGAAAAACTGTTTTTT.

The chain combines TRBV19 with TRBJ1-1; TRBD1 agrees at 10 bases. V gave up 5 bases and J gave up 4 bases; unmatched junction bases: 4. Germline V gives CDR1 LNHDA, CDR2 SQIVND (reference sequence). The CDR3 contains 14 residues. This chain's CDR3 is CASSPRTGGTEAFF. The CDR3 DNA follows: TGTGCCAGTAGTCCCCGGACAGGGGGCACTGAAGCTTTCTTT.

This chain connects TRBV12-3 or TRBV12-4 to TRBJ1-2, with TRBD1 identical over 7 bases. The CDR3 length is 13 residues. Germline trimming cut 6 bases from V and 5 bases from J; bases unmatched to any gene: 6. The CDR3 region has the DNA TGTGCCAGCAGACCCGACAGGGATTATGGCTACACCTTC. The encoded protein is CASRPDRDYGYTF.

Only one count was recorded for this clone. The genes are TRBV30 and TRBJ2-1; 10 bases are a match to TRBD2. Germline CDR1 reads GTSNPN; CDR2 reads SVGIG (reference sequence). J lost 10 bases, V lost 8 bases, and 11 bases had no gene match. The CDR3 spans 13 residues. CDR3 nucleotide sequence: TGTGCCAGTTCTAGCGGGGGTCGCAGGGAGCAGTTCTTC. Protein: CASSSGGRREQFF.

The V call is TRBV3-1 (or the pseudogene TRBV3-2), the J call TRBJ1-3, with 11 nucleotides matching TRBD1. Germline V gene sequence: CDR1 LGHDT, CDR2 YNNKEL (reference sequence). J lost 2 bases, V lost 4 bases, and 4 bases had no gene match. The CDR3 consists of 16 residues. The CDR3 sequence is CASSRLGQGAGNTIYF. The DNA for the CDR3 is TGTGCCAGCAGCCGACTGGGACAGGGGGCTGGAAACACCATATATTTT.